One sample yielded the 26 T cell receptor beta chains listed below, sequenced in a study of blood T cell repertoires in COVID-19. Profiled with immunoSEQ multiplex PCR; TCRdb holds only in-frame clones, not every one. This table holds hundreds of thousands of clones, approximately 90% found once. The sequenced sample consisted of peripheral blood. These receptors were collected from a woman under 30 with acute or convalescent COVID-19.

The chain uses TRBV13 and TRBJ1-3; 7 bases are a match to TRBD1. The CDR3 covers 15 residues. Germline V lookup: CDR1 PRHDT, CDR2 FYEKMQ (reference sequence). V trimming: 4 bases; J trimming: 2 bases; junction bases outside the gene matches: 5. CDR3 loop: CASSSGQGAGNTIYF. The DNA of the CDR3 is TGTGCCAGCAGCTCCGGGCAGGGGGCTGGAAACACCATATATTTT. Full variable domain (missing parts from reference TRBV13 and TRBJ1-3): AAGVIQSPRHLIKEKRETATLKCYPIPRHDTVYWYQQGPGQDPQFLISFYEKMQSDKGSIPDRFSAQQFSDYHSELNMSSLELGDSALYFCASSSGQGAGNTIYFGEGSWLTVV.

The gene calls are TRBV6-2 or TRBV6-3 and TRBJ2-4; D is undetermined. The V end lost 5 bases, the J end lost 10 bases, and 9 bases lay between the germline ends. Germline V lookup: CDR1 MNHEY, CDR2 SVGEGT. The CDR3 spans 11 residues. The DNA for the CDR3 is TGTGCCAGCAGTCAGGTCTCGATTCAGTACTTC. Translation: CASSQVSIQYF.

The genes are TRBV4-3 and TRBJ1-4; a possible D gene is TRBD1 (6 bases). The CDR3 consists of 14 residues. Germline V gene data show CDR1 as LGHNA and CDR2 as YSLEER. Trimming removed 4 bases at V and 3 bases at J, with 9 bases between. The CDR3 sequence is CASSLGQSNEKLFF. The CDR3 DNA is TGCGCCAGCAGCCTAGGACAGTCTAATGAAAAACTGTTTTTT.

This sequence joins TRBV5-6 and TRBJ2-2; 12 bases are shared with TRBD2. The junction had 7 bases not matched to a gene; V was cut back by 0 bases and J by 4 bases. Germline V gene data show CDR1 as SGHDT and CDR2 as YYEEEE. This CDR3 contains 18 residues. The CDR3: CASSLVSSGGATTGELFF. CDR3 coding DNA: TGTGCCAGCAGCTTGGTGTCTAGCGGGGGGGCGACCACCGGGGAGCTGTTTTTT.

The chain employs TRBV7-2 and TRBJ1-2; D may be TRBD1 (5 bases). The germline gives CDR1 SGHTA, CDR2 FQGNSA. The CDR3 sequence is 12 residues long. V was cut by 2 bases and J by 4 bases, with 5 bases left in between. This CDR3 reads CASSLQGYGYTF. For the CDR3, the DNA is TGTGCCAGCAGCTTACAGGGCTATGGCTACACCTTC.

The chain uses TRBV11-3 and TRBJ2-3, with TRBD1 matching over 9 bases. The CDR3 extends over 15 amino acids. The germline V gene has CDR1 SGHNT and CDR2 YENEEA. V was pared by 6 bases and J by 4 bases, with 8 bases of the junction left unmatched. The CDR3 coding sequence is TGTGCCAGCAGTCGGGGACAGGGATCGTCAGATACGCAGTATTTT. It yields the protein CASSRGQGSSDTQYF.

Concerning this clone itself: The same CDR3 also results from other DNA sequences found in this sample. The V and J genes are TRBV6-5 and TRBJ1-1; D might be TRBD1 (5 bases). This CDR3 has 15 residues. Germline V CDR1 and CDR2: MNHEY, SVGAGI. The V end lost 0 bases, the J end lost 1 base, and 9 bases lay between the germline ends. The CDR3 sequence: CASSYSGQGNTEAFF. Here the CDR3 DNA reads TGTGCCAGCAGTTACTCGGGGCAGGGGAACACTGAAGCTTTCTTT.

The J gene is TRBJ2-7, the V gene TRBV11-2; perhaps TRBD2 as D (5 bases). Germline V gene sequence: CDR1 SGHAT, CDR2 FQNNGV. The germline V and J ends were trimmed by 1 base and 5 bases, with 12 bases remaining between them. This CDR3 comprises 14 residues. The CDR3 DNA is TGTGCCAGCAGCTTAGCGGGGTATGTAAACGAGCAGTACTTC. Protein: CASSLAGYVNEQYF.

The chain couples TRBV12-5 to TRBJ2-7, with TRBD1 identical over 10 bases. Trimming cost V 1 base and J 2 bases; bases outside gene matches: 5. This CDR3 is built from 16 residues. CDR1 and CDR2 from the germline V gene are LGHNT and FRNRAP. The CDR3, as DNA: TGTGCTAGTGGTTTGGCTGGGACAGGGGCAACCTACGAGCAGTACTTC. Residues: CASGLAGTGATYEQYF.

This clone was counted between two and nine times. The chain uses TRBV24-1 and TRBJ1-2; the D gene is possibly TRBD1 (5 bases). Germline V gene sequence: CDR1 KGHDR, CDR2 SFDVKD. The CDR3 is 12 residues long. With 3 bases removed from V and 7 bases from J, the gap between germline ends came to 8 bases. CDR3 nucleotide sequence: TGTGCCACCAGTGATGGCAGGGTTGGCTACACCTTC. Translated, it gives CATSDGRVGYTF.

The V call is TRBV9, the J call TRBJ2-3, with unresolved D. V was trimmed by 0 bases and J by 2 bases, leaving 7 bases between them. Germline V gene lookup returns CDR1 SGDLS and CDR2 YYNGEE. The CDR3 is made up of 14 amino acids. As DNA, the CDR3 is TGTGCCAGCAGCGTAGCGCCACACACAGATACGCAGTATTTT. Protein: CASSVAPHTDTQYF. The complete variable domain, with remaining parts taken from reference TRBV9 and TRBJ2-3, reads DSGVTQTPKHLITATGQRVTLRCSPRSGDLSVYWYQQSLDQGLQFLIQYYNGEERAKGNILERFSAQQFPDLHSELNLSSLELGDSALYFCASSVAPHTDTQYFGPGTRLTVL.

This clone was observed once. The V and J genes are TRBV5-6 and TRBJ1-3; possible D gene TRBD1, 6 bases. The CDR3 has 15 residues. V gave up 4 bases and J gave up 4 bases, with 15 bases separating them. Looked up from germline, CDR1 is SGHDT and CDR2 is YYEEEE. CDR3 amino acids: CASSVGQVRGNTIYF. DNA for the CDR3: TGTGCCAGCAGCGTGGGACAAGTGCGAGGAAACACCATATATTTT.

The genes are TRBV5-4 and TRBJ2-3, with a possible D match to TRBD2 (5 bases). Germline V gene data show CDR1 as SGHNT and CDR2 as YYREEE (reference sequence). The CDR3 length is 13 residues. With 4 bases removed from V and 6 bases from J, the gap between germline ends came to 12 bases. The CDR3 reads CASSDGRGDTQYF. Written as DNA, the CDR3 is TGTGCCAGCAGCGACGGGCGCGGGGATACGCAGTATTTT.

This chain uses TRBV5-8 with TRBJ2-3, with 7 bases fitting TRBD2. The CDR3 has 16 amino acids. V lost 0 bases to trimming and J lost 2 bases; unmatched junction nucleotides: 6. Germline loops: CDR1 SGHTS, CDR2 YDEGEE. This CDR3 is CASSLAGLPPTDTQYF. The CDR3 bases are TGTGCCAGCAGCTTGGCGGGACTACCCCCCACAGATACGCAGTATTTT. Complete variable domain (other parts from reference TRBV5-8 and TRBJ2-3): EAGVTQSPTHLIKTRGQQATLRCSPISGHTSVYWYQQALGLGLQFLLWYDEGEERNRGNFPPRFSGRQFPNYSSELNVNALELEDSALYLCASSLAGLPPTDTQYFGPGTRLTVL.

This clone was counted only a few times. This rearrangement joins TRBV6-2 or TRBV6-3 to TRBJ2-7; 8 bases fit TRBD1. CDR1 and CDR2 from the germline V gene are MNHEY and SVGEGT. This CDR3 contains 14 residues. The V gene end was trimmed by 2 bases and the J gene end by 2 bases; junction bases not matched to a gene: 2. CDR3 DNA: TGTGCCAGCAGTTACAGGGACAGGCCCTACGAGCAGTACTTC. As protein: CASSYRDRPYEQYF.

V is TRBV5-5 and J is TRBJ2-5; TRBD1 matches at 9 bases. V was clipped by 0 bases and J by 1 base; unmatched bases: 4. Germline assignment: CDR1 SGHKS and CDR2 YYEKEE (reference sequence). The CDR3 consists of 16 residues. In DNA, the CDR3 is TGTGCCAGCAGCTTGGTCGGGACAGGGCTCCAAGAGACCCAGTACTTC. Its protein is CASSLVGTGLQETQYF.

This clone was recorded a few times. The V and J genes are TRBV11-2 and TRBJ1-1; TRBD1 agrees at 7 bases. The germline gives CDR1 SGHAT, CDR2 FQNNGV. V shed 5 bases and J 11 bases; nucleotides not matched to a gene: 8. The CDR3 is 12 residues long. The CDR3 loop reads CASSPKAGGAFF. The CDR3 nucleotides are TGTGCCAGCAGCCCAAAGGCAGGGGGGGCTTTCTTT. Looking up the rest from reference TRBV11-2 and TRBJ1-1 gives the full variable domain: EAGVAQSPRYKIIEKRQSVAFWCNPISGHATLYWYQQILGQGPKLLIQFQNNGVVDDSQLPKDRFSAERLKGVDSTLKIQPAKLEDSAVYLCASSPKAGGAFFGQGTRLTVV.

The V call is TRBV6-4, the J call TRBJ1-6; 7 nucleotides agree with TRBD1. After removal of 5 bases from V and 12 bases from J, the junction contained 7 bases not matched to a gene. This CDR3 contains 13 residues. CDR1 is MRHNA and CDR2 is SNTAGT in the germline V gene. CDR3 bases: TGTGCCAGCAGTCAGGAGCCAGGGGGACCCCTCCACTTT. This sequence encodes CASSQEPGGPLHF.

The V gene is TRBV19, the J gene TRBJ1-2; no firm D call. The V gene lost 6 bases and the J gene lost 6 bases, with 17 bases spanning the gap. CDR3 length: 14 amino acids. The germline V gene encodes CDR1 LNHDA and CDR2 SQIVND (reference sequence). The CDR3 protein is CASRGLEGGDGYTF. The CDR3 nucleotides read TGTGCCAGTAGAGGGCTCGAGGGCGGAGATGGCTACACCTTC.

This chain links TRBV7-9 with TRBJ2-3; TRBD1 aligns across 7 bases. Germline CDR1 and CDR2: SEHNR and FQNEAQ (reference sequence). V shed 1 base and J 5 bases; nucleotides not matched to a gene: 6. The CDR3 length is 15 residues. CDR3 loop: CASSLVGTVKDTQYF. For the CDR3, the DNA is TGTGCCAGCAGCTTAGTCGGGACAGTGAAAGATACGCAGTATTTT.

This chain links TRBV29-1 with TRBJ2-7, with a tentative D call TRBD1 (6 bases). This CDR3 has 13 residues. From germline, CDR1 is SQVTM and CDR2 ANQGSEA. V shed 6 bases and J shed 6 bases, with 18 bases lying between them. The CDR3 DNA follows: TGCAGCGTCGGGGCGACAGGAGCGGTCGAGCAGTACTTC. Translation gives CSVGATGAVEQYF.

The rearrangement joins TRBV19 to TRBJ2-6; D is possibly TRBD2 (6 bases). The CDR3 has 14 residues. Germline-derived CDR1 and CDR2 are LNHDA and SQIVND (reference sequence). V was pared by 8 bases and J by 2 bases, with 10 bases between. CDR3 in amino acids: CASSPGAGANVLTF. The CDR3 nucleotides are TGTGCCAGTTCTCCGGGGGCTGGGGCCAACGTCCTGACTTTC.

The chain carries TRBV5-1 and TRBJ1-2; 7 bases map to TRBD1. Germline CDR1 SGHRS, CDR2 YFSETQ. CDR3 length: 14 amino acids. The junction had 8 bases not matched to a gene; V was cut back by 1 base and J by 8 bases. The CDR3 here is CASSLFDRARGYTF. The CDR3 coding sequence is TGCGCCAGCAGCTTGTTCGACAGGGCTCGCGGCTACACCTTC.

The chain combines TRBV10-3 with TRBJ1-3; a weak D match, TRBD1 (6 bases). Germline CDR1 ENHRY, CDR2 SYGVKD. Trimming removed 3 bases at V and 2 bases at J, with 17 bases between. This CDR3 region has 17 residues. The CDR3 is CAISEKTGSRAGNTIYF. The CDR3 DNA sequence: TGTGCCATCAGTGAAAAGACAGGTTCCAGAGCTGGAAACACCATATATTTT.

This chain links TRBV5-4 with TRBJ1-1; 9 bases map to TRBD1. Germline CDR1 is SGHNT and CDR2 is YYREEE (reference sequence). This CDR3 contains 14 residues. V gave up 5 bases and J gave up 6 bases; unmatched junction bases: 8. The CDR3, as DNA: TGTGCCAGCAGTTTCGACAGGGGGGTGGCTGAAGCTTTCTTT. As protein: CASSFDRGVAEAFF.

V and J are TRBV2 and TRBJ2-7; 7 positions agree with TRBD2. The CDR3 contains 17 residues. Looked up from germline, CDR1 is SNHLY and CDR2 is FYNNEI. V gave up 2 bases and J gave up 4 bases; unmatched junction bases: 14. The CDR3 DNA sequence: TGTGCCAGCAGTGAACTTGAGTGGGGAGGGAATTATTACGAGCAGTACTTC. This sequence encodes CASSELEWGGNYYEQYF.